The following is a T cell receptor beta chain sequence with its context. Its target is not known. This record comes from a study of ipilimumab plus nivolumab after autologous stem cell transplantation. As for the study in general: The DLBCL group included primary refractory and relapsed cases. Overall study results and limits: The authors say TCR, Treg and microbiome findings warrant further study.

TCRdb's table, derived via immunoSEQ multiplex PCR, lists solely in-frame clones and lacks some. The sample lists roughly 86,000 clones, approximately 86% occurring once. Ipilimumab, 1 mg/kg, started 14 to 28 days after autologous transplant. Through week 26, nivolumab 3 mg/kg IV was given weeks 1, 4, 7, 10, then biweekly. This specimen consisted of PBMCs, obtained in a trial of ipilimumab plus nivolumab as post-transplant consolidation. The origin of this receptor is a male donor with diffuse large B-cell lymphoma.

The DNA of the CDR3 is TGTGCCAGCAGCCCACAGGTTGTACCGAACACTGAAGCTTTCTTT. Residues: CASSPQVVPNTEAFF. The chain recombines TRBV7-9 with TRBJ1-1; D perhaps matches TRBD1 (5 bases). The germline gives CDR1 SEHNR, CDR2 FQNEAQ (reference sequence). The V end lost 5 bases, the J end lost 1 base, and 14 bases lay between the germline ends. CDR3 size: 15 residues. The complete variable domain, with remaining parts taken from reference TRBV7-9 and TRBJ1-1, reads DTGVSQNPRHKITKRGQNVTFRCDPISEHNRLYWYRQTLGQGPEFLTYFQNEAQLEKSRLLSDRFSAERPKGSFSTLEIQRTEQGDSAMYLCASSPQVVPNTEAFFGQGTRLTVV.